This TCR beta chain was captured by sequencing in a study of patients and donors after allogeneic stem cell transplantation (dated by TCRdb to about 2020). Receptor libraries were prepared by RT-PCR. Sequencing was carried out with a NextSeq 550. TCRdb reworked the public reads: Q25 trimming with fastp, MiXCR clone assembly, productive beta chains retained. Each CDR3 protein gets just one entry, which takes the most common genes and DNA from the rows behind it. For this sample the table gives more than 850,000 distinct CDR3 sequences, of which roughly 18% were detected only once. 6% of the sample is held by the ten biggest clonotypes. Compared with germline, V lacks 5 bases and J lacks 2 bases; bases without a gene match: 10. There are 15 amino acids in the CDR3, from cysteine to phenylalanine inclusive. CDR3 DNA is the only sequence kept; it has 45 bases, read in frame from the first base. From a lookup of the germline V gene, CDR1 and CDR2 are SGHRS and YFSETQ.

In the case of this clonotype: Its antigen has not been determined. No base quality information exists; no much larger clone differs at one position.

The TCR sequence derives from a human donor who was either an allogeneic HSCT recipient or a stem cell or donor lymphocyte infusion donor (not recorded which). It is not recorded whose cells these are; they may come from a transplant donor. The sample was blood, either unsorted or a sorted T cell fraction (not recorded which). Recombination connected TRBV5-1 to TRBJ2-7; the central 7 bases match TRBD1. The CDR3 here reads CASRSTGWGPYEQYF. The nucleotides read TGCGCCAGCAGGTCGACAGGGTGGGGGCCCTACGAGCAGTACTTC.